This T cell receptor (beta chain) is drawn from a study of regulatory T cells in long-lasting Graves disease. Study overall: Patients met the persistent Graves' disease definition after over 5 years of antithyroid drugs with positive TSH receptor antibodies.

For this clonotype: As yet, its antigen is unknown. The junction departs from germline at one end; a sequencing error may be responsible.

Sequencing libraries for TCR beta were prepared with iRepertoire HTBI primers and Arm-PCR of CDR3 regions. One entry per CDR3 protein results from TCRdb running MiXCR on the multiplex PCR reads. The sample carries around 460,000 distinct CDR3 sequences, approximately 22% recorded once. Findings and limits, study-wide: TRBV28, TRBJ1-2 and TRBJ2-5 were segments that persistent disease favored. No thyroid tissue was studied; the work used peripheral blood only.

The CDR3 has 14 residues. Germline lookup yields CDR1 SSHAT and CDR2 FNYEAQ (reference sequence). Time point meaning: persistent/refractory GD, antithyroid drugs over 5 years with positive TRAb. The TCR library was prepared using RNA isolated from PBMCs. The TCR was taken from a female donor with Graves disease. V usage is TRBV7-7 and J usage is TRBJ2-5; 8 bases agree with TRBD2. Sequences were derived from peripheral blood mononuclear cells (PBMCs), sampled when the disease was refractory, from a patient treated with antithyroid drugs. The CDR3 sequence is CASSPSRDAGGQYF. In nucleotides, the CDR3 is TGTGCTAGCAGTCCCTCCCGCGACGCGGGGGGCCAGTACTTC.